Each of the 9 T cell receptor beta chains below was sequenced from the same sample in a study of OX40 agonist ivuxolimab in advanced cancers. Profiled with immunoSEQ multiplex PCR; TCRdb holds only in-frame clones, not every one. The table lists tens of thousands of clones, approximately 80% of them singletons. The material was CD4+ or CD8+ T cells sorted from blood, obtained in a trial of the OX40 agonist ivuxolimab. The receptors derive from an adult with an advanced solid tumor such as melanoma, head and neck, liver or kidney cancer.

The chain uses TRBV14 and TRBJ1-4; D is undetermined. V lost 1 base and J 0 bases, leaving 9 bases between the germline ends. Germline CDR1 is SGHDN and CDR2 is FVKESK. This CDR3 has 16 residues. The CDR3 spells CASSQARAATNEKLFF. The CDR3 DNA reads as TGTGCCAGCAGCCAAGCCCGTGCAGCAACTAATGAAAAACTGTTTTTT.

The V call is TRBV9, the J call TRBJ2-2; 11 nucleotides match TRBD2. Unmatched junction bases numbered 3, after V lost 2 bases and J lost 3 bases. Germline loops: CDR1 SGDLS, CDR2 YYNGEE. This CDR3 spans 16 amino acids. Here the CDR3 DNA reads TGTGCCAGCAGCGTTTCTAGCGGGGGGTACACCGGGGAGCTGTTTTTT. It specifies CASSVSSGGYTGELFF.

V and J are TRBV7-9 and TRBJ1-2; TRBD1 aligns across 7 bases. Germline V gene data show CDR1 as SEHNR and CDR2 as FQNEAQ (reference sequence). The trim removed 3 bases at V and 8 bases at J, leaving 6 bases unmatched. CDR3 length equals 13 residues. CDR3 bases: TGTGCCAGCAGCTTCAACACAGGGGTCGGCTACACCTTC. Protein sequence: CASSFNTGVGYTF.

J is TRBJ1-1 and V is TRBV19; possible D gene TRBD1, 5 bases. Germline values: CDR1 LNHDA, CDR2 SQIVND (reference sequence). The CDR3 is 15 amino acids. The V end lost 1 base, the J end lost 4 bases, and 13 bases lay between the germline ends. The CDR3 here is CASSIGGGVGTEAFF. CDR3 sequence (DNA): TGTGCCAGTAGTATAGGGGGGGGTGTAGGCACTGAAGCTTTCTTT.

This chain connects TRBV5-1 to TRBJ2-3, with 8 bases identical to TRBD2. The CDR3 has 14 amino acids. Germline trimming cut 9 bases from V and 0 bases from J; bases unmatched to any gene: 6. CDR1 and CDR2 (germline): SGHRS, YFSETQ. CDR3 loop: CATTGGGSTDTQYF. The DNA for the CDR3 is TGCGCCACCACGGGGGGGGGCAGCACAGATACGCAGTATTTT.

With respect to this clone: This same CDR3 is encoded by further DNA sequences in the sample. The V call is TRBV5-1, the J call TRBJ2-7; 7 nucleotides align to TRBD1. The CDR3 sequence is 14 residues long. With 3 bases clipped from V and 2 bases from J, the junction kept 5 bases outside the gene matches. Germline CDR1 reads SGHRS; CDR2 reads YFSETQ. The chain's CDR3 is CASSSGGAPYEQYF. The CDR3, as DNA: TGCGCCAGCAGCTCAGGGGGAGCCCCCTACGAGCAGTACTTC.

The sample holds one count of this clone. The chain recombines TRBV6-1 with TRBJ2-1; TRBD1 matches 8 bases. CDR1 MNHNS and CDR2 SASEGT come from the germline V gene. The length of the CDR3 is 14 residues. J lost 8 bases, V lost 11 bases, and 14 bases had no gene match. The CDR3 sequence is CASTGTGISDEQFF. CDR3 DNA sequence: TGTGCCTCCACCGGGACAGGAATATCCGATGAGCAGTTCTTC.

V and J are TRBV9 and TRBJ2-1, with 8 bases fitting TRBD2. The V segment lost 3 bases and the J segment 10 bases; nucleotides outside the gene matches: 12. Germline values: CDR1 SGDLS, CDR2 YYNGEE. CDR3 length: 15 residues. This CDR3 is CASSETGTPGGEQFF. In DNA, the CDR3 is TGTGCCAGCAGCGAAACCGGGACACCGGGAGGGGAGCAGTTCTTC.

This clone was detected a few times. The chain carries TRBV7-2 and TRBJ1-4; TRBD1 is a possible D gene (6 bases). The V and J ends lost 3 bases and 2 bases respectively, with 10 bases between them. This CDR3 spans 15 amino acids. From germline, CDR1 is SGHTA and CDR2 FQGNSA. For the CDR3, the DNA is TGTGCCAGCAGCTTGGGGGGCGAGACTAATGAAAAACTGTTTTTT. Translating gives CASSLGGETNEKLFF.